These T cell receptor beta chains were read from a single sample in a study of cytomegalovirus exposure and HLA in healthy donors. The repertoire was sequenced with immunoSEQ multiplex PCR; TCRdb's copy has only in-frame clones and lacks some. In the table there are 95,000 to 150,000 clones, around 78% of which are singletons. The material sequenced was PBMCs. Receptors were obtained from a man in his late teens or twenties in good health and CMV-seropositive. CDR3s include the opening cysteine and the closing phenylalanine or tryptophan. Each record gives: J gene, D gene, V gene, clone size, CDR3 DNA, CDR3 protein. A D gene is named only where the DNA matches it firmly. Some rows mark clone size as missing; the rest say once, few, many or name a class of expanded clone.

J: TRBJ1-6
D: -
V: TRBV9
size: -
DNA: TGTGCCAGCAGCGTAGCTGGAGTTAATTCACCCCTCCACTTT
CDR3: CASSVAGVNSPLHF

J: TRBJ2-7
D: TRBD1
V: TRBV6-5
size: -
DNA: TGTGCCAGCAGTTATTCCGCCGGGACAGGGACATACGAGCAGTACTTC
CDR3: CASSYSAGTGTYEQYF

J: TRBJ1-1
D: -
V: TRBV4-2
size: few
DNA: TGTGCCAGCAGCCAAGAAGATACGGGGAGGTCTGAAGCTTTCTTT
CDR3: CASSQEDTGRSEAFF

J: TRBJ2-7
D: TRBD2
V: TRBV4-1
size: -
DNA: TGCGCCAGCAGCCAAGGAGGGGTCGGGGGGTGGATGCCCTACGAGCAGTACTTC
CDR3: CASSQGGVGGWMPYEQYF

J: TRBJ1-1
D: TRBD1
V: TRBV11-1
size: -
DNA: TGTGCCAGCAGGTGGACAGGGGCTGGCACTGAAGCTTTCTTT
CDR3: CASRWTGAGTEAFF

J: TRBJ2-2
D: -
V: TRBV5-1
size: -
DNA: TGCGCCAGCAGCTGGGACACACTCACCGGGGAGCTGTTTTTT
CDR3: CASSWDTLTGELFF

J: TRBJ1-5
D: TRBD1
V: TRBV10-3
size: once
DNA: TGTGCCATCAGTGCCGATTTAACAGGGGATCAGCCCCAGCATTTT
CDR3: CAISADLTGDQPQHF

J: TRBJ2-7
D: -
V: TRBV4-1
size: once
DNA: TGCGCCAGCAGCCAAGCTTTGGCAGTCACCTACGAGCAGTACTTC
CDR3: CASSQALAVTYEQYF

J: TRBJ1-1
D: -
V: TRBV5-4
size: -
DNA: TGTGCCAGCAAAGAAGTCGGGGTTGGGATGAACACTGAAGCTTTCTTT
CDR3: CASKEVGVGMNTEAFF

J: TRBJ2-7
D: -
V: TRBV7-9
size: once
DNA: TGTGCCAGCAGCTTCCCGGGGTCCTACGAGCAGTACTTC
CDR3: CASSFPGSYEQYF

J: TRBJ2-1
D: TRBD2
V: TRBV5-6
size: -
DNA: TGTGCCAGCAGCCCCGGACTAGCGGGGGCTGTCAATGAGCAGTTCTTC
CDR3: CASSPGLAGAVNEQFF

J: TRBJ1-2
D: -
V: TRBV30
size: -
DNA: TGTGCCTGGAGTCAGGGGTCCTATGGCTACACCTTC
CDR3: CAWSQGSYGYTF

J: TRBJ2-2
D: -
V: TRBV27
size: -
DNA: TGTGCCACCTCAGGGGACACCGGGGAGCTGTTTTTT
CDR3: CATSGDTGELFF